Following are 26 T cell receptor beta chains from one sample sequenced in a study of cytomegalovirus exposure and HLA in healthy donors. Produced via immunoSEQ multiplex PCR; TCRdb's table is partial and in-frame only. The sample includes about 280,000 clones, more than 75% of them seen just once. Sequenced: PBMCs. The receptors originated from a woman between 18 and 29 years old in good health and CMV-seronegative.

The chain recombines TRBV7-7 with TRBJ2-2, with 10 bases identical to TRBD2. Trimming took 2 bases from V and 7 from J; bases not matched to a gene: 4. The CDR3 is made up of 15 amino acids. The germline CDR1 and CDR2 sequences are SSHAT and FNYEAQ (reference sequence). In DNA form, the CDR3 reads TGTGCCAGCAGCTTATTAGCGGGAGGTTACGGGGAGCTGTTTTTT. The encoded protein is CASSLLAGGYGELFF.

The genes are TRBV19 and TRBJ2-7; D may be TRBD1 (6 bases). Trimming removed 2 bases from V and 4 bases from J, with 9 bases in between. The germline V gene encodes CDR1 LNHDA and CDR2 SQIVND (reference sequence). The CDR3 runs to 13 residues. CDR3 amino acids: CASSIRQGYEQYF. As DNA, the CDR3 is TGTGCCAGTAGTATAAGGCAGGGGTACGAGCAGTACTTC. The complete variable domain, with remaining parts taken from reference TRBV19 and TRBJ2-7, reads DGGITQSPKYLFRKEGQNVTLSCEQNLNHDAMYWYRQDPGQGLRLIYYSQIVNDFQKGDIAEGYSVSREKKESFPLTVTSAQKNPTAFYLCASSIRQGYEQYFGPGTRLTVT.

The chain has TRBV28 and TRBJ2-7; no clear D. Germline V gene data show CDR1 as MDHEN and CDR2 as SYDVKM. This CDR3 is built from 17 residues. Trimming removed 4 bases at V and 5 bases at J, with 24 bases between. CDR3 amino acids: CASSYKLTLYPSHEQYF. The CDR3 DNA is TGTGCCAGCAGTTATAAGTTAACTTTATATCCGTCCCACGAGCAGTACTTC.

The rearrangement joins TRBV5-1 to TRBJ1-4; 9 nucleotides match TRBD1. J gave up 10 bases and V 4 bases, and 8 bases lay outside the gene matches. The length of the CDR3 is 14 residues. The germline CDR1 and CDR2 sequences are SGHRS and YFSETQ. DNA of the CDR3: TGCGCCAGCAGCAGCACAGGGGGCAAGGGAAAACTGTTTTTT. Its translation: CASSSTGGKGKLFF.

The chain uses TRBV6-1 and TRBJ1-2; 9 bases match TRBD1. The junction had 12 bases not matched to a gene; V was cut back by 1 base and J by 9 bases. Germline CDR1 is MNHNS and CDR2 is SASEGT. This CDR3 has 16 residues. DNA for the CDR3: TGTGCCAGCAGTGAAGAAACCGGGACAGGGTCGGGTAGCTACACCTTC. It specifies CASSEETGTGSGSYTF.

The rearrangement links TRBV7-2 to TRBJ2-5, with TRBD1 matching over 7 bases. V lost 4 bases, J lost 4 bases, and 3 bases stayed unmatched. The CDR3 is 13 amino acids. Germline CDR1 SGHTA, CDR2 FQGNSA. The CDR3 loop is CASSYRGGETQYF. For the CDR3, the DNA is TGTGCCAGCAGCTACAGGGGCGGAGAGACCCAGTACTTC.

V and J are TRBV27 and TRBJ2-1; 15 nucleotides match TRBD2. V lost 4 bases to trimming and J lost 7 bases; unmatched junction nucleotides: 2. This CDR3 has 15 residues. Germline V lookup: CDR1 MNHEY, CDR2 SMNVEV (reference sequence). The CDR3 DNA reads as TGTGCCAGCAGTTCGGGACTAGCGGGAGGAAATGAGCAGTTCTTC. It is translated as CASSSGLAGGNEQFF.

About this clone: Distinct nucleotide sequences in the sample also encode this CDR3. The chain has TRBV20-1 and TRBJ2-1; D gene unclear. CDR1 and CDR2 (germline): DFQATT, SNEGSKA (reference sequence). The V and J ends lost 6 bases and 5 bases respectively, with 8 bases between them. The CDR3 spans 11 residues. CDR3 DNA sequence: TGCAGTGCCTCCCCTGACAATGAGCAGTTCTTC. The encoded protein is CSASPDNEQFF.

This chain joins TRBV20-1 and TRBJ2-7; D unresolved. Germline lookup yields CDR1 DFQATT and CDR2 SNEGSKA (reference sequence). Trimming cost V 0 bases and J 7 bases, with 7 bases left between them. The CDR3 length is 11 residues. CDR3 in DNA: TGCAGTGCTAGAGATGGCCTTGAGCAGTACTTC. It translates to CSARDGLEQYF.

The genes are TRBV7-9 and TRBJ2-1, with TRBD2 matching 8 bases. Germline lookup yields CDR1 SEHNR and CDR2 FQNEAQ (reference sequence). Trimming at V came to 6 bases and at J to 8 bases, leaving 6 bases not matched to a gene. The CDR3 has 13 amino acids. CDR3 region: CASRETSVDEQFF. Here the CDR3 DNA reads TGTGCCAGCAGGGAGACTAGCGTCGATGAGCAGTTCTTC.

The chain links TRBV4-1 to TRBJ2-5; 8 bases map to TRBD2. V trimming: 4 bases; J trimming: 7 bases; junction bases outside the gene matches: 8. Germline loops: CDR1 MGHRA, CDR2 YSYEKL. The CDR3 has 14 amino acids. The CDR3 region has the DNA TGCGCCAGCAGCCCCACGGGGGGGCTCGGGACCCAGTACTTC. It yields the protein CASSPTGGLGTQYF.

This sequence joins TRBV29-1 and TRBJ1-2, with D possibly matching TRBD1 (6 bases). The CDR3 consists of 15 residues. Trimming left V 6 bases short and J 5 bases short, with 22 bases between. The germline gives CDR1 SQVTM, CDR2 ANQGSEA. The CDR3 DNA is TGCAGCGTGGGGGGACACAGGGAGGGCGGATATGGCTACACCTTC. Translation: CSVGGHREGGYGYTF. The full variable domain, in which reference TRBV29-1 and TRBJ1-2 provide the parts outside the CDR3, is SAVISQKPSRDICQRGTSLTIQCQVDSQVTMMFWYRQQPGQSLTLIATANQGSEATYESGFVIDKFPISRPNLTFSTLTVSNMSPEDSSIYLCSVGGHREGGYGYTFGSGTRLTVV.

The gene calls are TRBV5-1 and TRBJ1-2; 7 bases line up with TRBD1. The CDR3 loop spans 16 amino acids. Germline V gives CDR1 SGHRS, CDR2 YFSETQ. V lost 0 bases to trimming and J lost 6 bases; unmatched junction nucleotides: 11. The CDR3 is CASSLGNSGTENGYTF. DNA of the CDR3: TGCGCCAGCAGCTTGGGAAATTCCGGGACAGAAAATGGCTACACCTTC.

This chain's CDR3 is CSARSGNTIYF. The CDR3 DNA is TGCAGTGCTAGATCAGGGAACACCATATATTTT. V gene TRBV20-1 combines with J gene TRBJ1-3; possibly TRBD1 for D (5 bases). Germline CDR1 reads DFQATT; CDR2 reads SNEGSKA (reference sequence). The CDR3 totals 11 residues. Trimming removed 2 bases from V and 7 bases from J, with 6 bases in between.

The chain recombines TRBV6-5 with TRBJ2-7; D is possibly TRBD1 (6 bases). Trimming left V 4 bases short and J 3 bases short, with 10 bases between. Per the germline V gene, CDR1 is MNHEY and CDR2 is SVGAGI. The CDR3 consists of 13 residues. In DNA form, the CDR3 reads TGTGCCAGCAGTTCAGGACAGTACTACGAGCAGTACTTC. Its protein product is CASSSGQYYEQYF.

This clone was observed a single time. The chain has TRBV7-6 and TRBJ1-1, with D perhaps matching TRBD1 (6 bases). CDR1 and CDR2 (germline): SGHVS, FNYEAQ. CDR3 length: 16 amino acids. Trimming cost V 2 bases and J 1 base, with 14 bases left between them. This CDR3 is CASSLTQGRRNTEAFF. The CDR3 DNA is TGTGCCAGCAGCTTAACACAGGGACGGAGGAACACTGAAGCTTTCTTT.

Only one count was recorded for this clone. The chain links TRBV5-1 to TRBJ2-7; 7 bases line up with TRBD1. The germline V gene has CDR1 SGHRS and CDR2 YFSETQ. The CDR3 runs 15 residues. V lost 8 bases, J lost 4 bases, and 15 bases stayed unmatched. The CDR3 coding sequence is TGCGCCAGAAACCCCCACCGGGACAGACCTTACGAGCAGTACTTC. Translation gives CARNPHRDRPYEQYF.

The V call is TRBV7-9, the J call TRBJ1-2, with D maybe TRBD1 (5 bases). Trimming took off 1 base at V and 3 bases at J, with 6 bases between the two ends. The CDR3 is 13 residues long. Germline loops: CDR1 SEHNR, CDR2 FQNEAQ (reference sequence). The CDR3 protein is CASSLVTDYGYTF. The CDR3 DNA follows: TGTGCCAGCAGCTTAGTGACAGACTATGGCTACACCTTC.

In its sample, this clone was seen a few times. The chain links TRBV5-1 to TRBJ1-2; no definite D call. The CDR3 spans 13 residues. The germline V and J ends were trimmed by 0 bases and 3 bases, with 6 bases remaining between them. Germline values: CDR1 SGHRS, CDR2 YFSETQ. The DNA of the CDR3 is TGCGCCAGCAGCTTGGACAGTTACTATGGCTACACCTTC. This gives the protein CASSLDSYYGYTF. The full variable domain, completed using reference TRBV5-1 and TRBJ1-2, is KAGVTQTPRYLIKTRGQQVTLSCSPISGHRSVSWYQQTPGQGLQFLFEYFSETQRNKGNFPGRFSGRQFSNSRSEMNVSTLELGDSALYLCASSLDSYYGYTFGSGTRLTVV.

V usage is TRBV28 and J usage is TRBJ2-7, with TRBD2 matching 8 bases. From germline, CDR1 is MDHEN and CDR2 SYDVKM. This CDR3 has 16 residues. Unmatched junction bases numbered 11, after V lost 5 bases and J lost 2 bases. In DNA form, the CDR3 reads TGTGCCAGCAGTCCCTTAATGGGCGGGAGGACCTACGAGCAGTACTTC. It is translated as CASSPLMGGRTYEQYF. The entire variable domain, with the rest obtained from reference TRBV28 and TRBJ2-7, is as follows: DVKVTQSSRYLVKRTGEKVFLECVQDMDHENMFWYRQDPGLGLRLIYFSYDVKMKEKGDIPEGYSVSREKKERFSLILESASTNQTSMYLCASSPLMGGRTYEQYFGPGTRLTVT.

The CDR3 DNA reads TGTGCCAGCAGCCTCAGGGGGAACTTAGAAGATACGCAGTATTTT. Encoded protein: CASSLRGNLEDTQYF. The chain joins TRBV5-6 to TRBJ2-3, with 7 bases fitting TRBD1. Germline V gene data show CDR1 as SGHDT and CDR2 as YYEEEE. The CDR3 covers 15 residues. The V and J ends lost 4 bases and 5 bases, in that order; junction bases with no gene match: 10.

The V and J genes are TRBV9 and TRBJ2-3; the match to TRBD2 covers 11 bases. Germline values: CDR1 SGDLS, CDR2 YYNGEE. Germline trimming cut 4 bases from V and 5 bases from J; bases unmatched to any gene: 9. The CDR3 extends over 16 amino acids. The CDR3 loop is CASSPSRLAGRDTQYF. The CDR3 DNA reads as TGTGCCAGCAGCCCCAGTCGACTAGCGGGAAGAGATACGCAGTATTTT.

In its sample, this clone was seen once. The chain uses TRBV27 and TRBJ2-2, with TRBD2 identical over 7 bases. V gave up 7 bases and J gave up 4 bases; unmatched junction bases: 6. This CDR3 contains 14 residues. Germline V gives CDR1 MNHEY, CDR2 SMNVEV (reference sequence). CDR3 amino acids: CASTSASGTGELFF. The CDR3 DNA reads as TGTGCCAGCACCTCGGCTAGCGGCACCGGGGAGCTGTTTTTT.

The rearrangement uses TRBV7-6 and TRBJ2-7, with TRBD1 identical over 8 bases. This CDR3 has 12 residues. The ends lost 5 bases at V and 6 bases at J; junction bases unmatched: 3. Germline V gene lookup returns CDR1 SGHVS and CDR2 FNYEAQ. The CDR3 is CASSPTGGEQYF. CDR3 DNA sequence: TGTGCCAGCAGCCCCACAGGGGGCGAGCAGTACTTC.

This clone was detected once. The chain links TRBV27 to TRBJ2-2; the D gene is possibly TRBD2 (6 bases). The CDR3 sequence is 14 residues long. Trimming shortened V by 4 bases and J by 7 bases, and 13 bases separated the two germline ends. Germline V gene lookup returns CDR1 MNHEY and CDR2 SMNVEV (reference sequence). CDR3 in DNA: TGTGCCAGCAGTTACGGGACTCCCCACGGGGAGCTGTTTTTT. Its protein product is CASSYGTPHGELFF.

J is TRBJ2-3 and V is TRBV7-6; D ambiguous. CDR3 size: 9 residues. Germline CDR1 is SGHVS and CDR2 is FNYEAQ. Trimming shortened V by 8 bases and J by 6 bases, and 3 bases separated the two germline ends. As DNA, the CDR3 is TGTGCCAGCGAGGATACGCAGTATTTT. It encodes CASEDTQYF.